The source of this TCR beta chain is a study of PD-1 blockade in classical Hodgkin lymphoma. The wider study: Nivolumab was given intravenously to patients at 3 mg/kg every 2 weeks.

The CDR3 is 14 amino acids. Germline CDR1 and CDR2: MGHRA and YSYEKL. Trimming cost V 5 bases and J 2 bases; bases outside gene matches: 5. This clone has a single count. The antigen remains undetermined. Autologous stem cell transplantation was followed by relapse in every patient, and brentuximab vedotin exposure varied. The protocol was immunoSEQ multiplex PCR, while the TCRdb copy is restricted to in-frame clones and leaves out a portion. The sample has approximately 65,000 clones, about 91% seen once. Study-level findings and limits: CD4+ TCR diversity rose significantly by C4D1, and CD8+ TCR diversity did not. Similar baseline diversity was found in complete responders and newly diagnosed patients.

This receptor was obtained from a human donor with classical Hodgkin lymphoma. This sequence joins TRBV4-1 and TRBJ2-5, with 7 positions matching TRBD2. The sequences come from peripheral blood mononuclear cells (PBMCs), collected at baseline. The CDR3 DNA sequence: TGCGCCAGCAGCAAGCTAGCGGAACAAGAGACCCAGTACTTC. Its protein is CASSKLAEQETQYF.